This T cell receptor beta chain stems from a study of CD4+ T cells in melanoma. Study-level results: In melanoma, neoantigen-specific CD4+ T cells reportedly differed in differentiation state. A reported correlation linked neoantigen-specific CD4+ T cells to CD8+, macrophage and B cell function.

Comment on this clone: Its target is unknown.

TCRdb keeps only in-frame clones here, not all; method: immunoSEQ multiplex PCR. Here the sample spans some 110,000 clones, around 92% being singletons. The V segment lost 5 bases and the J segment 2 bases; nucleotides outside the gene matches: 17. The CDR3 runs to 19 residues. Germline CDR1 is SGHTA and CDR2 is FQGTGA. Sample: peripheral blood. The rearrangement uses TRBV7-3 and TRBJ2-3; TRBD1 aligns across 9 bases. The receptor comes from a human donor with melanoma. This CDR3 is CASSKRPGQGRNYTDTQYF. CDR3 nucleotide sequence: TGTGCCAGCAGCAAGCGCCCGGGACAGGGTCGAAACTACACAGATACGCAGTATTTT.